This TCR beta chain was sequenced for a study of shared clonotypes between healthy human individuals. The wider study: Donor composition was a couple of women and three men, aged 18 to 49.

The V gene's germline CDR1 is SGHNT and CDR2 YYREEE (reference sequence). With V trimmed by 4 bases and J by 5 bases, 16 bases remained unmatched. The CDR3 runs to 18 residues. At deep level, the assay was performed. Per the authors' pipeline: ImmunoSEQ sequences covered only the junction and lacked quality scores; filtering therefore differed. TCRdb's copy holds only in-frame clones and misses some; the assay was immunoSEQ multiplex PCR. V and J calls plus clone size are reproduced from that table; the DNA served to infer D and trimming. The sample shows 450,000 to 500,000 clones, around 85% of them seen only once.

Material: PBMCs. This receptor was obtained from a woman aged 40 to 55 in good health. Some clones in this sample may be carry-over from other donors' samples. This chain uses TRBV5-4 with TRBJ2-3; 10 bases align to TRBD2. The CDR3 reads CASSPSILAGRVGDTQYF. The CDR3 DNA reads TGTGCCAGCAGCCCTTCTATACTAGCGGGAAGAGTTGGAGATACGCAGTATTTT.